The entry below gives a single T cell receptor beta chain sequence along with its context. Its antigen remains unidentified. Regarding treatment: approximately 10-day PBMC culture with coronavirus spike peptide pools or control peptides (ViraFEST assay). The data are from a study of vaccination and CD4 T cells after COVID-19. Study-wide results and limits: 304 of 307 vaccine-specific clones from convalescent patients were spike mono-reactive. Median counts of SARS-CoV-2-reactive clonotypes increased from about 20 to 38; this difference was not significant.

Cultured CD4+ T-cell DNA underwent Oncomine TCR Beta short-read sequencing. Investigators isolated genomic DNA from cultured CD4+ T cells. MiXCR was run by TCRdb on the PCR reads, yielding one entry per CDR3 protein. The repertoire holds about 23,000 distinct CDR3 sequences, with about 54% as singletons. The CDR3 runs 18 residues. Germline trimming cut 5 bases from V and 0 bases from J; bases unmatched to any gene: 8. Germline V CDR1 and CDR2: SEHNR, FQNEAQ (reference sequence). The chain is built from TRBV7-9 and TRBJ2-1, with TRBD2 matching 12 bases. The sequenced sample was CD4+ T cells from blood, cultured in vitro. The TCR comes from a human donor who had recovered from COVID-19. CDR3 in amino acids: CASSTRTSGDPSYNEQFF. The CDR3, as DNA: TGTGCCAGCAGCACCCGGACTAGCGGGGACCCCTCCTACAATGAGCAGTTCTTC.